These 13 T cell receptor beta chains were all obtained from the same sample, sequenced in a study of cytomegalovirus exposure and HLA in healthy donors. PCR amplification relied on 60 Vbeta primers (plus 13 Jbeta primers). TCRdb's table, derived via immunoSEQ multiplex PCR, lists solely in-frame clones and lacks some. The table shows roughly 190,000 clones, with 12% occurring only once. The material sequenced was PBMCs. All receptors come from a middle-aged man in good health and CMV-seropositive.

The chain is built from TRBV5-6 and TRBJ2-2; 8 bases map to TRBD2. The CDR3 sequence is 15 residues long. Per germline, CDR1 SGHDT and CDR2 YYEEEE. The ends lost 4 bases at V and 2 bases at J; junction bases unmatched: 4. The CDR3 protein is CASSHIAGNTGELFF. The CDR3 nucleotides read TGTGCCAGCAGCCACATAGCGGGAAACACCGGGGAGCTGTTTTTT.

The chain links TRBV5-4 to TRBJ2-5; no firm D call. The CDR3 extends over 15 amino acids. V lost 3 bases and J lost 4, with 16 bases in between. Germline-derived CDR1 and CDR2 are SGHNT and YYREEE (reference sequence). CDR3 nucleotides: TGTGCCAGCAGCTCCCCCGGTGTAATCGGAGAGACCCAGTACTTC. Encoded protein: CASSSPGVIGETQYF.

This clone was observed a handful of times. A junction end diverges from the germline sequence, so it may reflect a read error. The CDR3 DNA is TGTGCCAGCATTTACAGGGGGGGGTTTTCCGGGGAGCTGTTTTTT. Translating gives CASIYRGGFSGELFF. The rearrangement uses TRBV6-5 and TRBJ2-2; D may be TRBD1 (8 bases). Germline CDR1 is MNHEY and CDR2 is SVGAGI. The CDR3 is made up of 15 amino acids.

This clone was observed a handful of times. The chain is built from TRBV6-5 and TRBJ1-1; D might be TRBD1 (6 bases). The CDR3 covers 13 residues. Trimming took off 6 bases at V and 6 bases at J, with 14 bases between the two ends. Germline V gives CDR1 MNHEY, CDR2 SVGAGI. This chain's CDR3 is CASRSGGRAEAFF. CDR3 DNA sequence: TGTGCCAGCAGATCCGGGGGGCGGGCTGAAGCTTTCTTT.

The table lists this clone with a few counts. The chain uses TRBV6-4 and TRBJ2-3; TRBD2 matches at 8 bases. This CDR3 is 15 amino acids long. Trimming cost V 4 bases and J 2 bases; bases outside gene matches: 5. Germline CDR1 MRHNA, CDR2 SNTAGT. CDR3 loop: CASSADSGDTDTQYF. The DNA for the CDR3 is TGTGCCAGCAGTGCGGATAGCGGGGACACAGATACGCAGTATTTT.

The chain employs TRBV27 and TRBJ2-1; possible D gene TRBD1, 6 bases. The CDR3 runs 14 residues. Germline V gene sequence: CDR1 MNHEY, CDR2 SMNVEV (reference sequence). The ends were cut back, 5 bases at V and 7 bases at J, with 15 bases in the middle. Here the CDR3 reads CASSKETGGNEQFF. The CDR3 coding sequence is TGTGCCAGCAGTAAAGAGACAGGCGGGAATGAGCAGTTCTTC.

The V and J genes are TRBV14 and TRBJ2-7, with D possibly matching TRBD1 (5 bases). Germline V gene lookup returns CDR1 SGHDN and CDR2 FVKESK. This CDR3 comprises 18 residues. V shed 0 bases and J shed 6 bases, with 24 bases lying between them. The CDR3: CASSQDHLPRVNGGEQYF. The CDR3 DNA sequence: TGTGCCAGCAGCCAAGATCACCTGCCCAGGGTGAACGGCGGCGAGCAGTACTTC.

CDR3 in amino acids: CASSAGGTGFREQFF. The CDR3 DNA is TGTGCCAGCAGCGCCGGCGGGACAGGGTTCCGTGAGCAGTTCTTC. The gene calls are TRBV9 and TRBJ2-1; 9 nucleotides align to TRBD1. With V trimmed by 3 bases and J by 9 bases, 10 bases remained unmatched. The CDR3 is made up of 15 amino acids. Germline V lookup: CDR1 SGDLS, CDR2 YYNGEE.

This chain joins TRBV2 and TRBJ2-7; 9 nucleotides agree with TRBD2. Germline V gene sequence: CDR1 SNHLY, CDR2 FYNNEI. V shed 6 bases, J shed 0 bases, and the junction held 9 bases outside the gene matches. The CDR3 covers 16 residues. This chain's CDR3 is CASRVGGGGVSYEQYF. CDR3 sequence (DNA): TGTGCCAGCAGAGTCGGGGGCGGGGGGGTCTCCTACGAGCAGTACTTC.

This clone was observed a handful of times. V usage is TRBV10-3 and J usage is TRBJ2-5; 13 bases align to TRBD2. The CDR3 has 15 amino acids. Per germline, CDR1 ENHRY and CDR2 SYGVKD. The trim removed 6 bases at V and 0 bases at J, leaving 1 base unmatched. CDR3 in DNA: TGTGCCATCAGGACTAGCGGGGGGAACCAAGAGACCCAGTACTTC. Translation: CAIRTSGGNQETQYF.

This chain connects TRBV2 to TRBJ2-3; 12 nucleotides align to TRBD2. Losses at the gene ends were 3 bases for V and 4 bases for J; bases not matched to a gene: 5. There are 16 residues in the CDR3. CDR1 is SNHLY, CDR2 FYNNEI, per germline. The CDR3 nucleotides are TGTGCCAGCAGTGACGCTAGCGGGGGGGCCGCAGATACGCAGTATTTT. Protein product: CASSDASGGAADTQYF.

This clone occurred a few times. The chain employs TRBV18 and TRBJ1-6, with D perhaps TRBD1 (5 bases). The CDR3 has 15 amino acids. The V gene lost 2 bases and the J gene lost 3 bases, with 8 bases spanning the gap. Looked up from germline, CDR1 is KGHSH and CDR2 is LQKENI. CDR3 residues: CASSPFDSYNSPLHF. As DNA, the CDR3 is TGTGCCAGCTCACCATTCGACAGCTATAATTCACCCCTCCACTTT.

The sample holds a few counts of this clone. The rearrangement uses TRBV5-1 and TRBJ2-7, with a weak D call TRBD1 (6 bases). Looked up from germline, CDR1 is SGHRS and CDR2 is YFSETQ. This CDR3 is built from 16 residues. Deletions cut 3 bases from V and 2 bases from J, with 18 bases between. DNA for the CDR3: TGCGCCAGCAGCTGCCCCCTCCGGGACACCCCCTACGAGCAGTACGTC. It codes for CASSCPLRDTPYEQYV.